The following is a TCR beta chain sequence with its context. Original data processing: Scientists estimated how many nucleated cells there were by amplifying reference gene primers. Profiled with immunoSEQ multiplex PCR; TCRdb holds only in-frame clones, not every one. V and J calls and clone size are those listed in that table; D and trimming were worked out from the DNA. The sample comprises around 200,000 clones, approximately 90% of which are singletons, and over 0.95% rests with the top ten. This record belongs to a study of blood T cell repertoires in COVID-19. Study at large: The United States, Italy and Spain were the sources of the acute and convalescent COVID-19 samples. Nucleic acid was either cDNA or gDNA, and it came from T cells, B-cell-depleted T cells, or PBMCs.

Each recovered donor of Cohort 3 presented with two negative PCRs, clearance, or symptom resolution. The clonotype comes from a man between 25 and 39 years old who had recovered from COVID-19. Sequenced sample: PBMCs or T cells enriched from blood (not recorded which).

The CDR3, as DNA: TGTGCCAGCAGGGGGGGACAGGCCTACAATCAGCCCCAGCATTTT. Translated, it gives CASRGGQAYNQPQHF. This rearrangement joins TRBV2 to TRBJ1-5; TRBD1 matches 8 bases. Germline loops: CDR1 SNHLY, CDR2 FYNNEI. The CDR3 is made up of 15 amino acids. V shed 6 bases, J shed 3 bases, and the junction held 7 bases outside the gene matches.